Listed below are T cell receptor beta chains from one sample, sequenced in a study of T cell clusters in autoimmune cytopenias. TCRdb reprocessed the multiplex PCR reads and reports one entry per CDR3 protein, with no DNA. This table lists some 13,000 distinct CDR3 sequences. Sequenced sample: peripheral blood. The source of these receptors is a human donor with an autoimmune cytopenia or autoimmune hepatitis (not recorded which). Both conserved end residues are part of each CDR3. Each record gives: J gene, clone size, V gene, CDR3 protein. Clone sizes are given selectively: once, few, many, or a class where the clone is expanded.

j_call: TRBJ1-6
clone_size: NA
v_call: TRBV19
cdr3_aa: CASRRQTDDNSPLHF

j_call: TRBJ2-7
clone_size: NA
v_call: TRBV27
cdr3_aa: CASSRDRDSYEQYF

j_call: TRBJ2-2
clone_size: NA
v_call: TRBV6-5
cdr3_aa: CASSALWGEAGELFF

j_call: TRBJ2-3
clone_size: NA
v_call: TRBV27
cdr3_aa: CASSDYGRDTQYF

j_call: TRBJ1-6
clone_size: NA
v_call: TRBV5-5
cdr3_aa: CASSLLMTAVALHF

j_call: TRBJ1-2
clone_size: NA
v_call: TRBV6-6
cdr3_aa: CASSARGQGAWGHTF

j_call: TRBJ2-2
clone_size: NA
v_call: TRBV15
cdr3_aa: CATSRDNSREFNTGELFF

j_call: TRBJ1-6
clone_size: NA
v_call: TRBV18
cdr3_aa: CASSLTTWAVNSPLHF

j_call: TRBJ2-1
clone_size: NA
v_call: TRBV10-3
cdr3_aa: CAIKGLALDEQFF

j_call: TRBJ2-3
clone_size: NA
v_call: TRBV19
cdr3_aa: CASSALDRGADTQYF

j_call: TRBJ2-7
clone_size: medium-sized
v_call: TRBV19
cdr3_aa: CASSSHLRTSGTPHYEQYF

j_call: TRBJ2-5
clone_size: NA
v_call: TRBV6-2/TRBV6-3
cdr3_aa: CATNSPRVQETQYF

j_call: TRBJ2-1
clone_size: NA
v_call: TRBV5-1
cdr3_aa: CASSLLAGAYNEQFF

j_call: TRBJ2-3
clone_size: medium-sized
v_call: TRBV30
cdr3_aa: CAWSTLRTSGIRGTDTQYF

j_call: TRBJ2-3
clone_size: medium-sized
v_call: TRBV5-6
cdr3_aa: CASSLFGVKFSVTDTQYF

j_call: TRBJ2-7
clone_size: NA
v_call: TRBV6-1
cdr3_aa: CASTAAGAYYEQYF

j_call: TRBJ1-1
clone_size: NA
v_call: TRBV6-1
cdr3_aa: CASSYLNTEAFF

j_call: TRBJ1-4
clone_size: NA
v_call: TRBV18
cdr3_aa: CASSPLKRGEKLFF

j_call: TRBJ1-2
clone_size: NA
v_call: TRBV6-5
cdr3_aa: CASRRTDNYGYTF

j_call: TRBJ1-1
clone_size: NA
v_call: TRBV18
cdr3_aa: CASSPNPELVFF

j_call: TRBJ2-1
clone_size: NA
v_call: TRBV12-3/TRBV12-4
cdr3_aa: CASSSDRNNEQFF

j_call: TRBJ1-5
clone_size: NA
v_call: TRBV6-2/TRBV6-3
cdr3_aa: CASRTTGYSNQPQHF

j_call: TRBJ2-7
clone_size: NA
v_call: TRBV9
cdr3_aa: CASGGSTSGSYEQYF

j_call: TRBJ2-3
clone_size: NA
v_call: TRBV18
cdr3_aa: CASSPNLFAQYF

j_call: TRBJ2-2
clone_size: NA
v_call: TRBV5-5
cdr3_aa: CASSLEGGRYTGELFF

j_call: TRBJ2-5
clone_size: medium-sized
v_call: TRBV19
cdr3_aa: CASSTGGGETQYF

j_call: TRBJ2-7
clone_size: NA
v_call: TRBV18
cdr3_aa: CASSSVKPYEQYF

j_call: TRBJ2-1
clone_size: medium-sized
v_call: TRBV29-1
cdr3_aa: CSVVGGGNEQFF

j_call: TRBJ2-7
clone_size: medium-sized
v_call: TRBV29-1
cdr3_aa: CSVLDSSYEQYF

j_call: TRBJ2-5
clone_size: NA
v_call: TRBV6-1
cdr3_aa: CASSVAGTARTQYF

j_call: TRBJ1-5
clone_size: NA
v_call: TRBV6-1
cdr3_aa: CAREGPPETQGTNSNQPQHF

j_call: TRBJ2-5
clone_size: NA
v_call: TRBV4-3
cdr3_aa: CASSPIGERQETQYF

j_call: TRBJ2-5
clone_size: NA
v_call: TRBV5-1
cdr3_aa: CASRGAGETQYF

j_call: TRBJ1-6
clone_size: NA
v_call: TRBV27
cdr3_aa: CASSLRQGNSPLHF

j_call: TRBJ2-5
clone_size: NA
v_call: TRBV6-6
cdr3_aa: CASNTRRGRETQYF

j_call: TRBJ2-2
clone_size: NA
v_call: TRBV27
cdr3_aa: CASSLVTPSNTGELFF

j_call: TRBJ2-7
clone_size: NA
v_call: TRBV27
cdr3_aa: CASQGLGVHEQYF